Presented here are 21 T cell receptor beta chains from one specimen sequenced in a study of blood T cell repertoires in COVID-19. Using immunoSEQ multiplex PCR, the repertoire was profiled, and TCRdb retains in-frame clones only, with some absent. The data show 130,000 or so clones, about nine tenths seen once. What was sequenced was peripheral blood. The receptor source for this set is a man between 35 and 55 years old with acute or convalescent COVID-19.

The rearrangement uses TRBV4-1 and TRBJ2-1; 8 bases line up with TRBD2. V shed 0 bases and J 4 bases; nucleotides not matched to a gene: 11. Germline lookup yields CDR1 MGHRA and CDR2 YSYEKL. The CDR3 runs to 18 residues. CDR3 residues: CASSQDSPGLGWYNEQFF. For the CDR3, the DNA is TGCGCCAGCAGCCAAGATAGTCCGGGACTAGGGTGGTACAATGAGCAGTTCTTC.

V and J are TRBV20-1 and TRBJ2-3; no firm D call. V was clipped by 3 bases and J by 0 bases, with 13 bases between them. Germline V gene lookup returns CDR1 DFQATT and CDR2 SNEGSKA (reference sequence). CDR3 length equals 15 residues. CDR3 in DNA: TGCAGTGCTAGTATTTTTGGCGGAAGCACAGATACGCAGTATTTT. It codes for CSASIFGGSTDTQYF.

The rearrangement joins TRBV5-1 to TRBJ2-2; a weak D match, TRBD1 (6 bases). Trimming removed 5 bases from V and 4 bases from J, with 12 bases in between. The germline gives CDR1 SGHRS, CDR2 YFSETQ. CDR3 length: 14 amino acids. CDR3 sequence: CASSSGTPTGELFF. CDR3 bases: TGCGCCAGCAGTTCCGGGACACCCACCGGGGAGCTGTTTTTT.

This chain connects TRBV11-3 to TRBJ2-5; possibly TRBD2 for D (5 bases). Germline V gives CDR1 SGHNT, CDR2 YENEEA. This CDR3 contains 13 residues. Trimming left V 8 bases short and J 5 bases short, with 15 bases between. The CDR3 loop reads CASAASSPETQYF. CDR3 nucleotides: TGTGCCAGCGCCGCTAGCAGCCCGGAGACCCAGTACTTC.

The V call is TRBV30, the J call TRBJ1-6; 8 nucleotides align to TRBD1. Germline CDR1 GTSNPN, CDR2 SVGIG (reference sequence). The CDR3 sequence is 15 residues long. Trimming took 5 bases from V and 5 from J; bases not matched to a gene: 8. CDR3 loop: CAWGWGQANNSPLHF. The CDR3 nucleotides read TGTGCCTGGGGGTGGGGACAGGCAAATAATTCACCCCTCCACTTT. The variable domain in full, with the rest retrieved from reference TRBV30 and TRBJ1-6, is SQTIHQWPATLVQPVGSPLSLECTVEGTSNPNLYWYRQAAGRGLQLLFYSVGIGQISSEVPQNLSASRPQDRQFILSSKKLLLSDSGFYLCAWGWGQANNSPLHFGNGTRLTVT.

This chain uses TRBV6-6 with TRBJ2-5, with 9 bases fitting TRBD1. This CDR3 contains 17 residues. The trim removed 6 bases at V and 5 bases at J, leaving 16 bases unmatched. The germline V gene has CDR1 MNHNY and CDR2 SVGAGI (reference sequence). In DNA, the CDR3 is TGTGCCAGCAGCCGACAGGGGGTTGGTCATAAGACGGAGACCCAGTACTTC. Its translation: CASSRQGVGHKTETQYF.

The V gene is TRBV6-5, the J gene TRBJ1-6; 7 bases agree with TRBD1. Germline V gene lookup returns CDR1 MNHEY and CDR2 SVGAGI. The CDR3 covers 15 residues. V was clipped by 7 bases and J by 0 bases; unmatched bases: 3. CDR3 coding DNA: TGTGCCAGCAAGGGACAGAGCTCCTATAATTCACCCCTCCACTTT. This codes for CASKGQSSYNSPLHF.

The chain uses TRBV3-1 (or the pseudogene TRBV3-2) and TRBJ2-2; 11 bases match TRBD1. CDR1 is LGHDT and CDR2 is YNNKEL in the germline V gene (reference sequence). The V gene end was trimmed by 4 bases and the J gene end by 5 bases; junction bases not matched to a gene: 6. CDR3 length: 16 residues. This CDR3 is CASSRGQGAGTGELFF. The DNA of the CDR3 is TGTGCCAGCAGCCGCGGACAGGGGGCGGGAACCGGGGAGCTGTTTTTT.

The chain couples TRBV19 to TRBJ2-7; tentative D call: TRBD1 (6 bases). V lost 5 bases and J 6 bases, leaving 17 bases between the germline ends. Germline loops: CDR1 LNHDA, CDR2 SQIVND (reference sequence). This CDR3 spans 14 amino acids. The CDR3 region is CASSRRDIETEQYF. CDR3 DNA sequence: TGTGCCAGTAGTCGTCGGGACATTGAGACCGAGCAGTACTTC.

J is TRBJ2-2 and V is TRBV18; D remains ambiguous. Germline values: CDR1 KGHSH, CDR2 LQKENI. This CDR3 contains 14 residues. Between the trimmed V and J ends, which lost 0 bases and 7 bases, there was a span of 9 bases. Written as DNA, the CDR3 is TGTGCCAGCTCACCACCTACAAGAAACGGGGAGCTGTTTTTT. It encodes CASSPPTRNGELFF.

This rearrangement joins TRBV7-2 to TRBJ1-1, with TRBD1 matching 9 bases. Germline CDR1 and CDR2: SGHTA and FQGNSA. This CDR3 is built from 15 residues. With 5 bases clipped from V and 5 bases from J, the junction kept 9 bases outside the gene matches. CDR3 protein: CASSPGQGRMTEAFF. The CDR3, as DNA: TGTGCCAGCAGCCCCGGACAGGGGAGGATGACTGAAGCTTTCTTT.

This chain uses TRBV4-2 with TRBJ2-7; 8 bases match TRBD1. Germline V gives CDR1 LGHNA, CDR2 YNFKEQ. Trimming cost V 10 bases and J 4 bases; bases outside gene matches: 12. CDR3 length equals 14 residues. The CDR3 nucleotides are TGTGCCACTAGCCCCGGGACAGGCGTTTACGAGCAGTACTTC. This gives the protein CATSPGTGVYEQYF.

The V gene is TRBV5-1, the J gene TRBJ2-2; D gene uncertain. Germline-derived CDR1 and CDR2 are SGHRS and YFSETQ. The CDR3 contains 14 residues. V was cut by 0 bases and J by 2 bases, with 5 bases left in between. The CDR3 DNA reads as TGCGCCAGCAGCTTGGTAGTAAACACCGGGGAGCTGTTTTTT. It codes for CASSLVVNTGELFF.

V usage is TRBV30 and J usage is TRBJ1-2; D perhaps matches TRBD1 (6 bases). The V gene lost 0 bases and the J gene lost 6 bases, with 11 bases spanning the gap. Looked up from germline, CDR1 is GTSNPN and CDR2 is SVGIG (reference sequence). This CDR3 spans 13 amino acids. The CDR3 protein is CAWSVGGANGYTF. CDR3 in DNA: TGTGCCTGGAGTGTTGGGGGCGCGAATGGCTACACCTTC.

The chain carries TRBV5-5 and TRBJ1-2; D gene ambiguous. Germline V lookup: CDR1 SGHKS, CDR2 YYEKEE (reference sequence). The CDR3 totals 12 residues. V was pared by 1 base and J by 6 bases, with 7 bases between. The CDR3 nucleotides read TGTGCCAGCAGCTTGCGTTTCGATGGCTACACCTTC. Protein sequence: CASSLRFDGYTF.

In this sample, this clone turned up many times. The rearrangement uses TRBV7-8 and TRBJ2-2; 7 nucleotides align to TRBD2. Trimming took 2 bases from V and 5 from J; bases not matched to a gene: 11. Germline V lookup: CDR1 SGHVS, CDR2 FQNEAQ. This CDR3 has 17 amino acids. In DNA, the CDR3 is TGTGCCAGCAGCTTATCTATCGGACTAGTCTGGACCGGGGAGCTGTTTTTT. Translation gives CASSLSIGLVWTGELFF.

V usage is TRBV6-5 and J usage is TRBJ2-5, with a tentative D call TRBD1 (7 bases). Germline values: CDR1 MNHEY, CDR2 SVGAGI. CDR3 length: 14 amino acids. The V gene lost 6 bases and the J gene lost 9 bases, with 20 bases spanning the gap. The CDR3 DNA is TGTGCCAGCAGAAAAACAGGGGTGGGACTTGCCCAGTACTTC. It is translated as CASRKTGVGLAQYF.

The gene calls are TRBV5-4 and TRBJ2-7; 9 nucleotides agree with TRBD2. Germline V gene data show CDR1 as SGHNT and CDR2 as YYREEE (reference sequence). Unmatched junction bases numbered 11, after V lost 4 bases and J lost 6 bases. This CDR3 has 15 amino acids. The DNA for the CDR3 is TGTGCCAGCAGCGTCGGAGCGGGAGGTGTTGGCGAGCAGTACTTC. This sequence encodes CASSVGAGGVGEQYF.

As for this clone: Different DNA sequences within this sample yield the same CDR3. The V call is TRBV9, the J call TRBJ1-1; TRBD1 is a possible D gene (5 bases). Trimming removed 5 bases at V and 0 bases at J, with 8 bases between. The CDR3 length is 13 residues. The germline CDR1 and CDR2 sequences are SGDLS and YYNGEE. The DNA for the CDR3 is TGTGCCAGCAGTGTACAGGTGAACACTGAAGCTTTCTTT. It is translated as CASSVQVNTEAFF.

This clone was found once. V gene TRBV12-3 or TRBV12-4 combines with J gene TRBJ2-7; TRBD1 agrees at 8 bases. The V segment lost 6 bases and the J segment 2 bases; nucleotides outside the gene matches: 3. The CDR3 runs to 13 residues. CDR3 nucleotide sequence: TGTGCCAGCAGAACGGACAGGGCCTACGAGCAGTACTTC. This encodes CASRTDRAYEQYF.

This rearrangement joins TRBV7-3 to TRBJ2-3, with 7 bases lining up with TRBD1. V was clipped by 4 bases and J by 8 bases; unmatched bases: 15. Germline lookup yields CDR1 SGHTA and CDR2 FQGTGA. CDR3 length equals 16 residues. The chain's CDR3 is CASSSRDSGSGGTQYF. The CDR3 coding sequence is TGTGCCAGCAGCTCCCGGGACAGCGGATCAGGAGGTACGCAGTATTTT.